This T cell receptor (beta chain) was sequenced during a study of T cell clonotyping in hematopoietic cell transplantation (dated by TCRdb to the early 2020s). With respect to the entire study: Pretransplant recipient samples were obtained after cytoreduction. In the study, 135 blood samples were gathered from some 32 consecutive transplant recipients and their related donors. Patients were recruited between September 2015 and January 2017 and followed until late 2020 or death.

With the immunoSEQ assay, which is a bias-controlled multiplex PCR relying on V- and J-specific primers, TCR beta CDR3 regions were amplified from genomic DNA. In a second PCR step, a proprietary barcode and Illumina adapter sequences were attached to the CDR3 amplicons. An Illumina MiSeq instrument was used to sequence the CDR3 libraries. Turning to the authors' computational methods: immunoSEQ Analyzer 3.0 was used for export and quality control, with R Bioconductor and Immunarch used for downstream analyses. Only productive rearrangements within the normalized downsampled data set were used in the calculation of repertoire metrics. In the normalized cohort, clonotypes with more than 5 templates were defined as pathologically expanded. Repertoire diversity was measured with the Inverse Simpson Index. CMV-specificity analyses were carried out on the non-normalized data set to capture all clonotypes. This immuneACCESS table, as held by TCRdb, lists in-frame sequences with V and J called but not all clones. Of the missing ones, under half trace to an unresolved V gene in checked studies; the others have no known cause. That table is the source of V, J and clone size, and D and trimming were worked out from the DNA. Recorded for this sample are about 47,000 clones; approximately 78% of them occurred a single time. The ten largest clones add up to around 5.3% of the sample.

This clone came up once. Which antigen it targets is not known. Base qualities are not recorded, but no much larger clone differs from it by a single base. Overall results and qualifications from the work: The sample size was limited, and because cells were not sorted, the contributions of CD4 and CD8 repertoires could not be separated. Donor and pretransplant recipient Inverse Simpson Index values predicted broader posttransplant TCR repertoire diversity. After transplant, TCR diversity in recipients dropped, and pathologically expanded clonotypes climbed progressively between day 30 and day 180. Just a small fraction of recipient repertoires overlapped with donor repertoires, and more than 97% appeared de novo at the given depth.

This sample's time point label indicates: recipient sample about 28 days before transplant, after cytoreduction. Blood samples were obtained from recipients approximately 28 days before transplant and at days 30, 100 and 180 after transplant. Nuclei Lysis Solution was used to extract genomic DNA from fresh or cryopreserved unfractionated peripheral blood mononuclear cells. Relative to germline, V is 5 bases shorter and J is 0 bases shorter, with 16 bases between their ends. The CDR3 covers 16 residues, taking in both the cysteine and the phenylalanine. Of all the DNA, just the CDR3 is kept, 48 bases in frame from base 1. CDR1 and CDR2 were assigned from the germline V gene (reference sequence) as LNHDA and SQIVND.

The chain is made from TRBV19 and TRBJ1-1; the D segment could be TRBD1, given 6 matching bases. The TCR sequence derives from a man aged 55-75 years with myelodysplastic syndrome. Some clones in this sample may be carry-over from other donors' samples. The material was peripheral blood mononuclear cells, obtained before stem cell transplant. The CDR3 in this case is CASSQGRRIMNTEAFF. The nucleotide sequence reads as follows: TGTGCCAGTAGTCAGGGGAGGAGAATAATGAACACTGAAGCTTTCTTT.